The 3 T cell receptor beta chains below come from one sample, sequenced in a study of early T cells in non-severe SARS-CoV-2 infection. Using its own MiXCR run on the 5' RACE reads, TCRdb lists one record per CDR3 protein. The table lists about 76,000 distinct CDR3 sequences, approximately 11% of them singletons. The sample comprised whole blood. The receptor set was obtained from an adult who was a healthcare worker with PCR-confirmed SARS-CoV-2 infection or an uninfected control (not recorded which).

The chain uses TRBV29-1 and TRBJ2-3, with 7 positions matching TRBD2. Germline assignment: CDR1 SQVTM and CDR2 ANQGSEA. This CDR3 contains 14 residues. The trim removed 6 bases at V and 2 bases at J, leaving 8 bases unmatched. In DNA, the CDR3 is TGCAGCGTCGAGGGGAGGGGCTCCACAGATACGCAGTATTTT. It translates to CSVEGRGSTDTQYF.

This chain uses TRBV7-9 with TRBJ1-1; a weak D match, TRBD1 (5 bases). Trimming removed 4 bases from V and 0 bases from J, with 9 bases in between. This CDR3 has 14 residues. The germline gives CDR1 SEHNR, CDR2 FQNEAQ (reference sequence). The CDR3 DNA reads TGTGCCAGCAGCTGGGGACTGTTGAACACTGAAGCTTTCTTT. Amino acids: CASSWGLLNTEAFF.

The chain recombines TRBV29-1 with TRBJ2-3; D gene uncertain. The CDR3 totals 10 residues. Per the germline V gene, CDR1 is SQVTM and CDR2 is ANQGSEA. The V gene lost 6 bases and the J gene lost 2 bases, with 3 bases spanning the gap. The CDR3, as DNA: TGCAGCGTCACCACAGATACGCAGTATTTT. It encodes CSVTTDTQYF.